This is a list of T cell receptor beta chains from one sample in a study of blood T cell repertoires in COVID-19. Libraries were prepared by immunoSEQ multiplex PCR; TCRdb keeps only in-frame clonotypes and omits some of them. The sample records 150,000 to 200,000 clones, 86% being singletons. The sequencing sample was made of PBMCs or T cells enriched from blood (not recorded which). The source of these receptors is a middle-aged woman in a cohort exposed to, infected with or recovered from COVID-19 (not recorded which). The conserved cysteine and the conserved F or W are not part of the CDR3 here. The order of the fields is CDR3 length, V gene, CDR3 protein.

>14|TRBV3-1/TRBV3-2
ASSPGGGRHNQPQH
>12|TRBV7-8
ASSLGRGNTEAF
>11|TRBV9
ASSVEPGDTIY
>13|TRBV27
ASSSLAELSYEQY
>11|TRBV13
ASSFRDNYEQY
>14|TRBV6-1
ASSEAMGQGRYGYT
>13|TRBV19
ASSISHTPYNEQF
>13|TRBV5-6
ASSLGQGIQETQY
>11|TRBV4-3
ASSLQGDTEAF
>13|TRBV3-1/TRBV3-2
ASSLGGATTDTQY
>14|TRBV30
AWTLGTEGSGNTIY
>11|TRBV2
ASSRTGSYEQY
>16|TRBV5-8
ASSARPGQGAYRDGYT
>12|TRBV3-1/TRBV3-2
ASSQGPGGQGYT
>13|TRBV7-2
ASSLWDRGLYEQY
>19|TRBV28
ASSSLPDRGLSFLWTNVLT
>16|TRBV9
ASSPFGDRFDSGNTIY
>13|TRBV27
ASSLRGGLLDEQF
>13|TRBV7-2
ASSLGLAGRNEQF
>12|TRBV7-9
ASSRDRASYEQY
>13|TRBV19
ASSTSGSSNQPQH
>13|TRBV2
ASNVGTGRNQPQH
>12|TRBV10-3
AISDDRFVSPLH
>13|TRBV13
ASSPGTSSSYEQY
>12|TRBV5-4
ASSLDSGLETQY
>15|TRBV5-1
ASSLGFGGEPNYGYT
>12|TRBV4-2
ASSPRTDNYGYT
>11|TRBV7-2
ASTNRGLGGYT
>11|TRBV29-1
SVEQVNTGELF
>10|TRBV19
ASSNFSYGYT
>12|TRBV3-1/TRBV3-2
ASSPGQGGYEQY
>14|TRBV5-1
ASSLRDRRSTDTQY